One sample yielded the 14 T cell receptor beta chains listed below, sequenced in a study of OX40 agonist ivuxolimab in advanced cancers. Here immunoSEQ multiplex PCR was the method, and the copy in TCRdb shows in-frame clones only, minus some. The sample has more than 20,000 clones, roughly three quarters seen once. Specimen: CD4+ or CD8+ T cells sorted from blood, collected in a trial of the OX40 agonist ivuxolimab. The receptors were sampled from an adult with an advanced solid tumor such as melanoma, head and neck, liver or kidney cancer.

The rearrangement joins TRBV18 to TRBJ2-3, with TRBD2 as a possible D gene (6 bases). Trimming left V 3 bases short and J 0 bases short, with 13 bases between. The CDR3 is 16 residues long. Per the germline V gene, CDR1 is KGHSH and CDR2 is LQKENI. In DNA form, the CDR3 reads TGTGCCAGCTCACCCGGGAGCGGAACTAGCACAGATACGCAGTATTTT. It is translated as CASSPGSGTSTDTQYF. The full variable domain, its missing parts supplied by reference TRBV18 and TRBJ2-3, is NAGVMQNPRHLVRRRGQEARLRCSPMKGHSHVYWYRQLPEEGLKFMVYLQKENIIDESGMPKERFSAEFPKEGPSILRIQQVVRGDSAAYFCASSPGSGTSTDTQYFGPGTRLTVL.

This chain joins TRBV7-2 and TRBJ2-3, with 10 bases matching TRBD2. This CDR3 has 16 residues. In germline, CDR1 is SGHTA, CDR2 FQGNSA. Germline trimming cut 4 bases from V and 3 bases from J; bases unmatched to any gene: 7. The CDR3 coding sequence is TGTGCCAGCAGCTCGAAGATGACTAGCGGGACAGATACGCAGTATTTT. Translated: CASSSKMTSGTDTQYF.

The gene calls are TRBV6-5 and TRBJ1-2, with D perhaps TRBD1 (5 bases). Germline CDR1 and CDR2: MNHEY and SVGAGI. The V end was cut by 7 bases, the J end by 4 bases, with 16 bases between. The CDR3 has 14 residues. CDR3: CASMGQGHIYGYTF. The CDR3 coding sequence is TGTGCCAGCATGGGGCAGGGCCATATCTATGGCTACACCTTC.

The chain links TRBV9 to TRBJ2-3, with TRBD1 identical over 9 bases. This CDR3 is 15 amino acids long. The V segment lost 3 bases and the J segment 0 bases; nucleotides outside the gene matches: 2. Germline CDR1 SGDLS, CDR2 YYNGEE. The CDR3 DNA follows: TGTGCCAGCAGCGGACAGGGGGTTAGCACAGATACGCAGTATTTT. This encodes CASSGQGVSTDTQYF.

V is TRBV5-4 and J is TRBJ1-1; possibly TRBD1 for D (6 bases). Trimming cost V 3 bases and J 2 bases, with 11 bases left between them. CDR3 length: 14 residues. Per the germline V gene, CDR1 is SGHNT and CDR2 is YYREEE (reference sequence). The CDR3 coding sequence is TGTGCCAGCAGCTCTAGGACAGTCAACACTGAAGCTTTCTTT. Protein: CASSSRTVNTEAFF. Drawing the rest from reference TRBV5-4 and TRBJ1-1, the complete variable domain is ETGVTQSPTHLIKTRGQQVTLRCSSQSGHNTVSWYQQALGQGPQFIFQYYREEENGRGNFPPRFSGLQFPNYSSELNVNALELDDSALYLCASSSRTVNTEAFFGQGTRLTVV.

The gene calls are TRBV6-5 and TRBJ2-7; D call uncertain. V lost 6 bases to trimming and J lost 2 bases, with 8 bases between them. This CDR3 has 12 amino acids. CDR1 is MNHEY and CDR2 is SVGAGI in the germline V gene. The DNA for the CDR3 is TGTGCCAGCAGAACAAGAACCTACGAGCAGTACTTC. Translating it yields CASRTRTYEQYF.

This clone occurred once. The chain uses TRBV19 and TRBJ2-2; no definite D call. Germline V gene sequence: CDR1 LNHDA, CDR2 SQIVND (reference sequence). The CDR3 sequence is 16 residues long. V was clipped by 4 bases and J by 4 bases, with 16 bases between them. This CDR3 reads CASSRTTTFGTGELFF. CDR3 coding DNA: TGTGCCAGTAGTAGGACCACTACCTTTGGCACCGGGGAGCTGTTTTTT. The full variable domain, rest sourced from reference TRBV19 and TRBJ2-2, is DGGITQSPKYLFRKEGQNVTLSCEQNLNHDAMYWYRQDPGQGLRLIYYSQIVNDFQKGDIAEGYSVSREKKESFPLTVTSAQKNPTAFYLCASSRTTTFGTGELFFGEGSRLTVL.

J is TRBJ1-2 and V is TRBV4-3, with D tentatively TRBD1 (5 bases). V was shortened by 6 bases and J by 6 bases, with 14 bases between the two germline ends. Per the germline V gene, CDR1 is LGHNA and CDR2 is YSLEER. This CDR3 has 13 amino acids. CDR3 loop: CASSPKGRNGYTF. CDR3 nucleotides: TGCGCCAGCAGTCCTAAGGGGCGAAATGGCTACACCTTC.

The chain has TRBV9 and TRBJ1-1; D gene unclear. Trimming shortened V by 7 bases and J by 3 bases, and 13 bases separated the two germline ends. The CDR3 spans 13 residues. CDR1 and CDR2 from the germline V gene are SGDLS and YYNGEE. CDR3 region: CASGVSVDTEAFF. Written as DNA, the CDR3 is TGTGCCAGCGGTGTATCGGTCGACACTGAAGCTTTCTTT. The entire variable domain, with the rest obtained from reference TRBV9 and TRBJ1-1, is as follows: DSGVTQTPKHLITATGQRVTLRCSPRSGDLSVYWYQQSLDQGLQFLIQYYNGEERAKGNILERFSAQQFPDLHSELNLSSLELGDSALYFCASGVSVDTEAFFGQGTRLTVV.

In its sample, this clone was seen a few times. This rearrangement joins TRBV27 to TRBJ1-1; D gene ambiguous. Trimming pared 8 bases from V and 1 base from J, leaving 20 bases between. Germline V gene sequence: CDR1 MNHEY, CDR2 SMNVEV (reference sequence). The CDR3 runs to 16 residues. The CDR3 reads CASDEPGSPQNTEAFF. The CDR3 DNA sequence: TGTGCCAGCGACGAGCCGGGTAGCCCACAGAACACTGAAGCTTTCTTT.

This chain uses TRBV5-1 with TRBJ2-3; D tentatively reads TRBD1 or TRBD2 (5 bases each). CDR1 SGHRS and CDR2 YFSETQ come from the germline V gene. Deletions cut 4 bases from V and 8 bases from J, with 14 bases between. The CDR3 runs 13 residues. CDR3 DNA sequence: TGCGCCAGCAGCCCGTATGGGGACGGTACGCAGTATTTT. Translating it yields CASSPYGDGTQYF.

J is TRBJ2-2 and V is TRBV11-3, with D perhaps matching TRBD1 (5 bases). CDR3 length: 15 residues. Deletions cut 5 bases from V and 2 bases from J, with 12 bases between. Per the germline V gene, CDR1 is SGHNT and CDR2 is YENEEA. CDR3: CASSPRRGNTGELFF. CDR3 nucleotides: TGTGCCAGCAGCCCAAGAAGGGGAAACACCGGGGAGCTGTTTTTT.

This clone was observed a handful of times. The chain is built from TRBV9 and TRBJ1-6; the D is unclear. The germline V and J ends were trimmed by 3 bases and 8 bases, with 15 bases remaining between them. Germline V gene lookup returns CDR1 SGDLS and CDR2 YYNGEE. The CDR3 sequence is 15 residues long. The CDR3: CASSADLPIYSPLHF. Written as DNA, the CDR3 is TGTGCCAGCAGCGCGGATCTCCCCATTTATTCACCCCTCCACTTT. Full variable domain (rest looked up from reference TRBV9 and TRBJ1-6): DSGVTQTPKHLITATGQRVTLRCSPRSGDLSVYWYQQSLDQGLQFLIQYYNGEERAKGNILERFSAQQFPDLHSELNLSSLELGDSALYFCASSADLPIYSPLHFGNGTRLTVT.

This rearrangement joins TRBV9 to TRBJ1-2, with 7 bases fitting TRBD1. Losses at the gene ends were 3 bases for V and 5 bases for J; bases not matched to a gene: 13. The germline V gene has CDR1 SGDLS and CDR2 YYNGEE. This CDR3 spans 16 amino acids. CDR3 sequence reads: CASSAGGTASFYGYTF. CDR3 bases: TGTGCCAGCAGCGCAGGGGGGACAGCATCCTTTTATGGCTACACCTTC.